The 11 T cell receptor beta chains below all came from one sample that was sequenced in a study of blood T cell repertoires in COVID-19. The data were produced by immunoSEQ multiplex PCR, yet TCRdb's version contains in-frame clones alone and is incomplete. The data show about half a million clones, approximately 83% seen once. Sequences were obtained from peripheral blood. The receptors derive from a human donor in a cohort sampled during active COVID-19.

The rearrangement uses TRBV6-5 and TRBJ2-3, with D maybe TRBD1 (5 bases). CDR1 and CDR2 (germline): MNHEY, SVGAGI. Between the trimmed V and J ends, which lost 2 bases and 9 bases, there was a span of 12 bases. The CDR3 sequence is 13 residues long. The CDR3 spells CASSYSGQGTQYF. CDR3 coding DNA: TGTGCCAGCAGTTACAGTGGGCAGGGCACGCAGTATTTT.

The chain couples TRBV18 to TRBJ2-4, with TRBD1 matching over 11 bases. The CDR3 totals 17 residues. The V and J ends lost 5 bases and 2 bases, in that order; junction bases with no gene match: 8. Germline V gene sequence: CDR1 KGHSH, CDR2 LQKENI. The CDR3 DNA is TGTGCCAGCTCAACACGGACAGGGGGCGGGTCCAAAAACATTCAGTACTTC. Protein sequence: CASSTRTGGGSKNIQYF. Combining the CDR3 with reference TRBV18 and TRBJ2-4 gives the whole variable domain NAGVMQNPRHLVRRRGQEARLRCSPMKGHSHVYWYRQLPEEGLKFMVYLQKENIIDESGMPKERFSAEFPKEGPSILRIQQVVRGDSAAYFCASSTRTGGGSKNIQYFGAGTRLSVL.

The chain links TRBV14 to TRBJ2-7; 8 bases align to TRBD2. This CDR3 is 14 amino acids long. Losses at the gene ends were 6 bases for V and 0 bases for J; bases not matched to a gene: 4. The germline gives CDR1 SGHDN, CDR2 FVKESK. The CDR3 DNA reads TGTGCCAGCAGAAGTAGCGGGGCCTCCTACGAGCAGTACTTC. This translates into CASRSSGASYEQYF.

This clone was seen a few times. The chain's CDR3 is CASIRGNSPLHF. CDR3 DNA: TGTGCCAGCATAAGGGGGAATTCACCCCTCCACTTT. V gene TRBV2 combines with J gene TRBJ1-6; tentatively, D is TRBD1 (6 bases). The CDR3 contains 12 residues. Germline CDR1 SNHLY, CDR2 FYNNEI. V was trimmed by 7 bases and J by 7 bases, leaving 8 bases between them.

V is TRBV24-1 and J is TRBJ2-7, with TRBD2 as a possible D gene (6 bases). V was shortened by 9 bases and J by 2 bases, with 10 bases between the two germline ends. Looked up from germline, CDR1 is KGHDR and CDR2 is SFDVKD. This CDR3 is built from 12 residues. The CDR3 protein is CATGGSTYEQYF. The DNA of the CDR3 is TGTGCCACCGGAGGGTCGACCTACGAGCAGTACTTC.

Written as DNA, the CDR3 is TGTGCCACCAGCAGAGTTGGGCAACCTCAAGAGACCCAGTACTTC. This codes for CATSRVGQPQETQYF. The genes are TRBV15 and TRBJ2-5; D is unresolved. The CDR3 totals 15 residues. In germline, CDR1 is LNHNV, CDR2 YYDKDF (reference sequence). With 1 base removed from V and 2 bases from J, the gap between germline ends came to 11 bases. Full variable domain (missing parts from reference TRBV15 and TRBJ2-5): DAMVIQNPRYQVTQFGKPVTLSCSQTLNHNVMYWYQQKSSQAPKLLFHYYDKDFNNEADTPDNFQSRRPNTSFCFLDIRSPGLGDTAMYLCATSRVGQPQETQYFGPGTRLLVL.

This chain links TRBV6-6 with TRBJ1-2; the match to TRBD1 covers 9 bases. With V trimmed by 2 bases and J by 6 bases, 10 bases remained unmatched. CDR1 and CDR2 (germline): MNHNY, SVGAGI (reference sequence). The CDR3 consists of 16 residues. CDR3 in amino acids: CASSYAPYRDRDGYTF. The CDR3 nucleotides read TGTGCCAGCAGTTACGCCCCATATAGGGACAGGGATGGCTACACCTTC.

This chain joins TRBV5-4 and TRBJ2-3; 9 bases agree with TRBD1. The CDR3 has 17 amino acids. Germline lookup yields CDR1 SGHNT and CDR2 YYREEE (reference sequence). J gave up 1 base and V 0 bases, and 6 bases lay outside the gene matches. The CDR3 spells CASSLGQGVIGTDTQYF. CDR3 bases: TGTGCCAGCAGCTTGGGACAGGGGGTGATAGGCACAGATACGCAGTATTTT.

The genes are TRBV5-1 and TRBJ2-5; 11 bases are shared with TRBD2. Germline CDR1 SGHRS, CDR2 YFSETQ. This CDR3 is 15 amino acids long. V shed 0 bases, J shed 5 bases, and the junction held 3 bases outside the gene matches. CDR3 region: CASSLAVAGGETQYF. The CDR3 DNA reads as TGCGCCAGCAGCTTGGCGGTAGCGGGAGGGGAGACCCAGTACTTC.

CDR3 sequence (DNA): TGTGCCAGCTCACCGACGGCAGGGTCTAATGAGCAGTTCTTC. It translates to CASSPTAGSNEQFF. The chain uses TRBV18 and TRBJ2-1; D might be TRBD1 (5 bases). Germline-derived CDR1 and CDR2 are KGHSH and LQKENI. V lost 3 bases to trimming and J lost 7 bases, with 13 bases between them. The length of the CDR3 is 14 residues.

The rearrangement uses TRBV21-1 and TRBJ1-2; the D segment call TRBD1 is taken from the table without a DNA check. TRBV21-1 is a listed pseudogene. The CDR3 consists of 15 residues. Written as DNA, the CDR3 is TGTGCCAGCAGCAAGGGGGAAACAGGGTCCTATGGCTACACCTTC. This codes for CASSKGETGSYGYTF.